This T cell receptor beta chain was recorded in a study of shared clonotypes between healthy human individuals. Between the trimmed V and J ends, which lost 2 bases and 7 bases, there was a span of 14 bases. Germline assignment: CDR1 SGHAT and CDR2 FQNNGV. CDR3 length: 14 amino acids. Assay execution took place at the deep level. Clones were read by immunoSEQ multiplex PCR, and TCRdb kept only the in-frame ones, dropping some. The sample includes 550,000 to 700,000 clones, around three quarters of them seen just once. The TCR originated in a woman in her 30s in good health. V gene TRBV11-2 combines with J gene TRBJ1-1, with a tentative D call TRBD1 (5 bases). The sample comprised memory CD4+ T cells sorted from blood. As to subset: CD45RA-negative fraction. CDR3 sequence (DNA): TGTGCCAGCAGCTTATTGGGAACCCAGGGTGAAGCTTTCTTT. Its translation is CASSLLGTQGEAFF.